Listed here is a single T cell receptor beta chain. Its antigen is still unknown. Patients with a history of autoimmune disease or on systemic immunosuppression were excluded. Baseline, cycle 4 day 1, and cycle 7 day 1 were the blood sampling points. Sequencing was performed with immunoSEQ multiplex PCR; in TCRdb, only in-frame clones are kept and a portion is missing. The table has 74,000 or so clones, approximately 85% seen once. The entry originates in a study of OX40 agonist ivuxolimab in advanced cancers. Study-wide context: It was permissible to have had prior anti-PD-1, anti-PD-L1 or anti-CTLA-4 therapy, and around 40% had some.

V was cut by 3 bases and J by 0 bases, with 12 bases left in between. Germline lookup yields CDR1 MDHEN and CDR2 SYDVKM. The CDR3 is made up of 16 amino acids. Study results and caveats: Some nonresponders additionally presented with little normalized T-cell clonal expansion.

V is TRBV28 and J is TRBJ2-1; tentative D call: TRBD2 (6 bases). The sample consisted of CD4+ or CD8+ T cells sorted from blood, taken in a trial of the OX40 agonist ivuxolimab. This TCR derives from an adult with an advanced solid tumor such as melanoma, head and neck, liver or kidney cancer. The CDR3: CASSFLEGVSYNEQFF. In DNA form, the CDR3 reads TGTGCCAGCAGTTTTTTGGAGGGCGTCTCCTACAATGAGCAGTTCTTC.